This T cell receptor (beta chain) came from a study of CD8 T cells in Susac syndrome. The overall study: Patients with Susac syndrome were therapy-naive, on corticosteroids, or on intravenous immunoglobulin alone at the time that blood was drawn.

Study findings and constraints: It was acknowledged by the study that relatively few individuals were included in its TCR sequencing and HLA analysis.

There are 12 residues in the CDR3. The germline V and J ends were trimmed by 0 bases and 5 bases, with 5 bases remaining between them. Germline V CDR1 and CDR2: LGHDT, YNNKEL (reference sequence). A note on this clonotype: Its antigen is still unknown.

Reverse transcription of about 0.45 to 1 ug RNA was performed with random hexamers. TCRdb redid the calling of the immunoSEQ multiplex PCR reads with MiXCR, one entry per CDR3 protein. There are some 200,000 distinct CDR3 sequences in the sample; 90% to 95% occur only once, and around 0.1% lies in the top ten. The diagnostic criteria were recently defined, and patients with Susac syndrome met them for definite or probable disease. The chain joins TRBV3-1 to TRBJ2-7; no reliable D call. The sequenced sample consisted of CD4+ T cells from PBMCs. The receptor was derived from a human donor with Susac syndrome. CDR3 protein: CASSQDTHEQYF. CDR3 in DNA: TGTGCCAGCAGCCAAGACACTCACGAGCAGTACTTC.